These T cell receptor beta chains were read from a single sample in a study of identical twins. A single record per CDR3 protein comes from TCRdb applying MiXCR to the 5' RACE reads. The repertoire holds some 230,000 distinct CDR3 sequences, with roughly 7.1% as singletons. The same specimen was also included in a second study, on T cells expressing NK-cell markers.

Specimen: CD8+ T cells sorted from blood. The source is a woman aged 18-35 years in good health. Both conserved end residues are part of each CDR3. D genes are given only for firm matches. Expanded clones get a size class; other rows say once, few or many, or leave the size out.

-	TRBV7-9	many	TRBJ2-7	CASSLDPGYFYEQYF	TGTGCCAGCAGCTTAGATCCAGGGTACTTCTACGAGCAGTACTTC
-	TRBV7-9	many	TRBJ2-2	CAGGLGELFF	TGTGCCGGCGGCCTCGGGGAGCTGTTTTTT
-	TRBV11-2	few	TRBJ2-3	CASSLRGNDPTDTQYF	TGTGCCAGCAGCTTAAGGGGCAACGACCCCACAGATACGCAGTATTTT
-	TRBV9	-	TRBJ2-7	CASNPDGATPYEQYF	TGTGCCAGCAACCCAGACGGAGCAACCCCCTACGAGCAGTACTTC
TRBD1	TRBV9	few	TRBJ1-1	CASSVDRGLDTEAFF	TGTGCCAGCAGCGTCGACAGGGGGCTAGACACTGAAGCTTTCTTT
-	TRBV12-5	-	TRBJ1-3	CASGTTSSGNTIYF	TGTGCTAGTGGTACGACTAGCTCTGGAAACACCATATATTTT
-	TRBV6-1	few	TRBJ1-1	CASRRGTAGNTEAFF	TGTGCCAGCAGGCGCGGGACGGCGGGGAACACTGAAGCTTTCTTT
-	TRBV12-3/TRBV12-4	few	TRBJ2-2	CASSGGTDPSGELFF	TGTGCCAGCAGTGGCGGGACAGACCCCTCCGGGGAGCTGTTTTTT
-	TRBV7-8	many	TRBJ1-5	CASSLEGVGDQPQHF	TGTGCCAGCAGCTTAGAAGGGGTAGGCGATCAGCCCCAGCATTTT
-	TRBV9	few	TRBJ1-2	CASSVFDSTNYGYTF	TGTGCCAGCAGCGTTTTTGACAGTACTAACTATGGCTACACCTTC
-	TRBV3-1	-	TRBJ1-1	CASSGTGRLNTEAFF	TGTGCCAGCAGCGGAACAGGTCGTTTGAACACTGAAGCTTTCTTT
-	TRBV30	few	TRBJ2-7	CAWSGSGPQYF	TGTGCCTGGAGCGGATCGGGCCCGCAGTACTTC
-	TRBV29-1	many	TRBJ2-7	CSVPGRLSGEQYF	TGCAGCGTTCCGGGACGTTTGTCCGGCGAGCAGTACTTC
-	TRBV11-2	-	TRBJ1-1	CASTLLPTAEAFF	TGTGCCAGCACCCTCCTCCCCACGGCTGAAGCTTTCTTT
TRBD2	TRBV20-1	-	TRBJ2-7	CSARVRGASSYEQYF	TGCAGTGCTAGAGTGCGGGGGGCGAGCTCCTACGAGCAGTACTTC
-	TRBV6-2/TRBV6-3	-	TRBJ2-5	CASHGRRETQYF	TGTGCCAGCCACGGCAGACGAGAGACCCAGTACTTC
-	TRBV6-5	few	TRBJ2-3	CASSYSMAGASTDTQYF	TGTGCCAGCAGTTACTCGATGGCCGGGGCCAGCACAGATACGCAGTATTTT
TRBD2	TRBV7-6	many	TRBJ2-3	CASSLEAGGTDTQYF	TGTGCCAGCAGCTTAGAAGCGGGAGGGACAGATACGCAGTATTTT
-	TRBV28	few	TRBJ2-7	CASSLNLESEQYF	TGTGCCAGCAGTTTGAATCTTGAGAGCGAGCAGTACTTC
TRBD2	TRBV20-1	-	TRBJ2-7	CSARLAEGAYEQYF	TGCAGTGCACGACTAGCGGAGGGAGCCTACGAGCAGTACTTC
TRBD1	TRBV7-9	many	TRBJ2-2	CASSNDRGNTGELFF	TGTGCCAGCAGCAACGACAGGGGGAACACCGGGGAGCTGTTTTTT
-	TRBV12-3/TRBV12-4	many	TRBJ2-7	CASSLGQMAYEQYF	TGTGCCAGCAGTTTAGGCCAGATGGCCTACGAGCAGTACTTC
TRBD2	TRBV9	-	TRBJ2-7	CASSDGLADSSYEQYF	TGTGCCAGCAGCGACGGACTAGCGGACAGCTCCTACGAGCAGTACTTC
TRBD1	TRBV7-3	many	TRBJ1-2	CASSSGQAYGYTF	TGTGCCAGCAGTTCCGGACAGGCCTATGGCTACACCTTC
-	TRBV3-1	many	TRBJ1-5	CASGDNYSNQPQHF	TGTGCCAGCGGGGACAACTATAGCAATCAGCCCCAGCATTTT
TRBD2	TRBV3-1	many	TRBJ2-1	CASSHPSSGRRVEQFF	TGTGCCAGCAGCCACCCATCTAGCGGGAGGAGGGTTGAGCAGTTCTTC